This T cell receptor (beta chain) was sequenced in a study of blood T cell repertoires in COVID-19. About the study: Researchers got acute and convalescent COVID-19 samples from the United States, Italy and Spain.

Assay used: immunoSEQ multiplex PCR; TCRdb lists only in-frame clones, some missing. The sample gives roughly 200,000 clones, about 85% of which show up once; 6.2% is in the top ten. Germline lookup yields CDR1 SQVTM and CDR2 ANQGSEA. This CDR3 is 12 amino acids long. The V gene lost 4 bases and the J gene lost 3 bases, with 9 bases spanning the gap. Across 20 to 25 US areas, participants ranged in age from about 18 to 100 years. Cohort placement rested on clinical history that participants reported themselves. Cohort 3 recovery required two negative PCRs, clearance, or symptom resolution. Sequencing was performed on PBMCs or T cells enriched from blood (not recorded which). The chain has TRBV29-1 and TRBJ1-1; D uncertain. The source of this sequence is a middle-aged man who had recovered from COVID-19. The CDR3 is CSVAGRDTEAFF. DNA of the CDR3: TGCAGCGTTGCGGGTCGGGACACTGAAGCTTTCTTT.